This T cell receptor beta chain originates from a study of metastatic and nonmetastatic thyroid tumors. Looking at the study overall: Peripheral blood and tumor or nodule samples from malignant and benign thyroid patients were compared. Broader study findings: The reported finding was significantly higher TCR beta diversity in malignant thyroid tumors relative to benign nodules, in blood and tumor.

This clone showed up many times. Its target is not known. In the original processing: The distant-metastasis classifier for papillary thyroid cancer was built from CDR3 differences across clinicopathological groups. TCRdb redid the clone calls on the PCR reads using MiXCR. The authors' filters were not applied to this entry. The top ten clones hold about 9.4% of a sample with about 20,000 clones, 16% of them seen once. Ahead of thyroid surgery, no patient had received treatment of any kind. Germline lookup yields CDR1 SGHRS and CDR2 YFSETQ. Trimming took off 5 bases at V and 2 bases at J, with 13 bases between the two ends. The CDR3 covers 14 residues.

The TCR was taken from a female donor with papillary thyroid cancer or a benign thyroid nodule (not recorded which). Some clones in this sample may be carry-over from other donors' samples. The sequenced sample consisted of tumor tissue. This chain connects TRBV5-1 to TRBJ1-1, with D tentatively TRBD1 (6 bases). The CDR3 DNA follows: TGCGCCAGCAGTTATGGGGGCACTAACACTGAAGCTTTCTTT. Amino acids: CASSYGGTNTEAFF.